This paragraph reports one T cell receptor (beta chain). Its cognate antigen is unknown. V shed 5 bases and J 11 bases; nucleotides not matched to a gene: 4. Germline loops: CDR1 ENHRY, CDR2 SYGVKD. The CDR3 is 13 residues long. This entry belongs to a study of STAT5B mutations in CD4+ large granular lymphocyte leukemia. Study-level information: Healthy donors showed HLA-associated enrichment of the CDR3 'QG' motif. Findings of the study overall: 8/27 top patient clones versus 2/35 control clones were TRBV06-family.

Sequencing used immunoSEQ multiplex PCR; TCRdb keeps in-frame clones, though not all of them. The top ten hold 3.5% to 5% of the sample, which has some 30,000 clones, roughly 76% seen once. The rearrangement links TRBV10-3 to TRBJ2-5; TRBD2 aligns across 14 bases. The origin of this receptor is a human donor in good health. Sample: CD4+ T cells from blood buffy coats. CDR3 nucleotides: TGTGCCATCAGTTCGGGACTAGCGGGGGAGCAGTACTTC. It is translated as CAISSGLAGEQYF.